This entry lists 9 T cell receptor beta chains sequenced from one sample in a study of patients and donors after allogeneic stem cell transplantation. TCRdb ran MiXCR on the RT-PCR reads and lists one entry per CDR3 protein. The profile covers about a million distinct CDR3 sequences, with around 17% appearing a single time and 6% taken by the ten largest. The sequencing input was blood, either unsorted or a sorted T cell fraction (not recorded which). These receptors originate from a human donor who was either an allogeneic HSCT recipient or a stem cell or donor lymphocyte infusion donor (not recorded which). It is not recorded whose cells these are; they may come from a transplant donor.

The rearrangement joins TRBV4-2 to TRBJ2-1; 11 nucleotides line up with TRBD2. V was pared by 0 bases and J by 8 bases, with 3 bases of the junction left unmatched. The CDR3 is 15 amino acids. CDR1 is LGHNA and CDR2 is YNFKEQ in the germline V gene. CDR3 sequence (DNA): TGTGCCAGCAGCCAAGATCTAGCGGGAGGCGATGAGCAGTTCTTC. Its translation: CASSQDLAGGDEQFF.

V gene TRBV20-1 combines with J gene TRBJ2-5, with D possibly being TRBD2 (6 bases). The V gene's germline CDR1 is DFQATT and CDR2 SNEGSKA (reference sequence). This CDR3 spans 12 amino acids. Trimming took 3 bases from V and 2 from J, leaving 7 bases between them. The CDR3 protein is CSASREQETQYF. The CDR3 DNA follows: TGCAGTGCTAGCCGGGAGCAAGAGACCCAGTACTTC.

This clonotype has only a few counts. The V and J genes are TRBV14 and TRBJ2-5; D is ambiguous. V was cut by 0 bases and J by 1 base, with 12 bases left in between. The CDR3 consists of 16 residues. Germline CDR1 reads SGHDN; CDR2 reads FVKESK. The DNA for the CDR3 is TGTGCCAGCAGCCAAGATCTAAGGGCAGTCCAAGAGACCCAGTACTTC. Encoded protein: CASSQDLRAVQETQYF.

The chain links TRBV20-1 to TRBJ2-2; 8 positions match TRBD2. The germline CDR1 and CDR2 sequences are DFQATT and SNEGSKA (reference sequence). The CDR3 has 19 amino acids. Germline trimming cut 1 base from V and 4 bases from J; bases unmatched to any gene: 17. The CDR3 sequence: CSARVPSGPTLGGTGELFF. The CDR3, as DNA: TGCAGTGCTAGAGTGCCTAGCGGGCCTACCTTAGGGGGCACCGGGGAGCTGTTTTTT.

This clonotype was detected a few times. The chain uses TRBV7-2 and TRBJ1-5, with 8 bases that match TRBD1. The CDR3 is 16 residues long. The V gene end was trimmed by 1 base and the J gene end by 10 bases; junction bases not matched to a gene: 12. Germline V gene data show CDR1 as SGHTA and CDR2 as FQGNSA. The CDR3 DNA is TGTGCCAGCAGCTTAGGAGGACAGGGCTTTGTAGGACCCCAGCATTTT. Translation gives CASSLGGQGFVGPQHF.

There are many counts of this clonotype. J is TRBJ1-6 and V is TRBV15; the D gene is possibly TRBD1 (6 bases). Deletions cut 1 base from V and 0 bases from J, with 10 bases between. CDR1 and CDR2 (germline): LNHNV, YYDKDF (reference sequence). This CDR3 is 17 amino acids long. The CDR3 DNA reads as TGTGCCACCAGCAGAGTTACAGGGAGCTCCTATAATTCACCCCTCCACTTT. Residues: CATSRVTGSSYNSPLHF.

J is TRBJ1-1 and V is TRBV3-1, with 7 nucleotides matching TRBD1. V trimming: 0 bases; J trimming: 7 bases; junction bases outside the gene matches: 8. CDR3 size: 15 residues. Germline lookup yields CDR1 LGHDT and CDR2 YNNKEL (reference sequence). CDR3 sequence reads: CASSQEPGGRLEAFF. CDR3 DNA sequence: TGTGCCAGCAGCCAAGAGCCAGGGGGTAGACTTGAAGCTTTCTTT.

This clonotype was detected ten times or more. J is TRBJ2-3 and V is TRBV29-1; TRBD2 agrees at 11 bases. V lost 0 bases and J lost 9; bases outside the gene matches: 5. The CDR3 totals 14 residues. CDR1 is SQVTM and CDR2 is ANQGSEA in the germline V gene. CDR3 region: CSVEEGLAGGTQYF. The CDR3 region has the DNA TGCAGCGTTGAAGAGGGGCTAGCGGGAGGAACGCAGTATTTT.

This clonotype occurred a few times. The V call is TRBV4-1, the J call TRBJ2-3; TRBD2 aligns across 10 bases. Germline lookup yields CDR1 MGHRA and CDR2 YSYEKL. The CDR3 spans 17 residues. V shed 1 base and J 4 bases; nucleotides not matched to a gene: 8. CDR3 sequence reads: CASSQVGRLAGADTQYF. The CDR3 DNA sequence: TGCGCCAGCAGCCAAGTAGGTCGGCTAGCGGGAGCAGATACGCAGTATTTT.